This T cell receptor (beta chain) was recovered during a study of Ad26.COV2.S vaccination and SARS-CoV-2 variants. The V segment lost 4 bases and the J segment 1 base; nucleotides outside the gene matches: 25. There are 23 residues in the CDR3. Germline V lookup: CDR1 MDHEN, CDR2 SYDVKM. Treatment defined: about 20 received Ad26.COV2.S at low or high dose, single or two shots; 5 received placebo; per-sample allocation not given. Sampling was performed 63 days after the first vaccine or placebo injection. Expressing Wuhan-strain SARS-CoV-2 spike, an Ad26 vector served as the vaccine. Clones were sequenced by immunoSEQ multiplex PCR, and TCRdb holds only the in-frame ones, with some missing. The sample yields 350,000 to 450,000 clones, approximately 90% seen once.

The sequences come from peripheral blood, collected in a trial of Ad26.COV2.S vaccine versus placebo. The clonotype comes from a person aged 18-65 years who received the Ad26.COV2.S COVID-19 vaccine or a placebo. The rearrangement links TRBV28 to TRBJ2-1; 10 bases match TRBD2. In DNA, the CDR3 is TGTGCCAGCAGTTCAAGAACGGGCCGGGACAGGCTAACTAGCGGGACTTCCTACAATGAGCAGTTCTTC. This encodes CASSSRTGRDRLTSGTSYNEQFF.